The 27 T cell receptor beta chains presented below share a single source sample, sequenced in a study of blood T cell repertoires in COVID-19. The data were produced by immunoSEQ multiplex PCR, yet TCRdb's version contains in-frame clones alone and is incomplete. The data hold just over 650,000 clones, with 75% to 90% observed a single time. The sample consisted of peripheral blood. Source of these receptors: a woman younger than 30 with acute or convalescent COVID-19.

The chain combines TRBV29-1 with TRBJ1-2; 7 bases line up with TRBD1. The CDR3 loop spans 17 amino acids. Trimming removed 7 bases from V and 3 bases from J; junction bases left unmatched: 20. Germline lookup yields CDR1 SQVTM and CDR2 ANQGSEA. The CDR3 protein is CSARGASNRGSYYGYTF. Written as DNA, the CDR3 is TGCAGCGCCCGTGGGGCTAGTAACAGGGGATCCTACTATGGCTACACCTTC.

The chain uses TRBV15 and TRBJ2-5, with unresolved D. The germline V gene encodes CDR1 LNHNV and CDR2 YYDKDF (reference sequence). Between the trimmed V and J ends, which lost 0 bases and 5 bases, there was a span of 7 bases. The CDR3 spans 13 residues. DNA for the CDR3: TGTGCCACCAGCAGAGACCGAGAGGAGACCCAGTACTTC. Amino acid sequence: CATSRDREETQYF.

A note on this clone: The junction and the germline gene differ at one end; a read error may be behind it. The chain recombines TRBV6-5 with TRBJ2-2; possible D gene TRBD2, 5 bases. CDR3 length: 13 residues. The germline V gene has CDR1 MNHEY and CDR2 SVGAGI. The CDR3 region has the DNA TGTGCCAGCAGAAGACACGACACCGGGGAGTTGTTTTTT. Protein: CASRRHDTGELFF.

The CDR3: CASSLTAIPSGNTIYF. The CDR3 DNA sequence: TGTGCCAGTAGTCTGACAGCCATTCCTTCTGGAAACACCATATATTTT. The V call is TRBV19, the J call TRBJ1-3; tentatively, D is TRBD1 (5 bases). CDR3 length equals 16 residues. Germline V gives CDR1 LNHDA, CDR2 SQIVND (reference sequence). With 5 bases removed from V and 1 base from J, the gap between germline ends came to 15 bases.

CDR3 residues: CASTPGGANIQYF. The CDR3 nucleotides read TGTGCCAGTACCCCTGGGGGGGCAAACATTCAGTACTTC. The chain carries TRBV19 and TRBJ2-4; possible D gene TRBD2, 7 bases. Germline CDR1 LNHDA, CDR2 SQIVND (reference sequence). Deletions cut 7 bases from V and 6 bases from J, with 13 bases between. The CDR3 covers 13 residues.

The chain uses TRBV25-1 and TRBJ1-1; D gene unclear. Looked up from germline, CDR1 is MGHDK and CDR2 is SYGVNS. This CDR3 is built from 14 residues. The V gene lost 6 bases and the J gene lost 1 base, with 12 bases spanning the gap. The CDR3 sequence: CASSVNTANTEAFF. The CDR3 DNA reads TGTGCCAGCAGCGTAAACACCGCGAACACTGAAGCTTTCTTT.

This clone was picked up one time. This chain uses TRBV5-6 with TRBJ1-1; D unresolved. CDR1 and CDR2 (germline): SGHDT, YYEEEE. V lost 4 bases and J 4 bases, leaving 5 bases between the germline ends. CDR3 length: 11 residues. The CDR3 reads CASSAATEAFF. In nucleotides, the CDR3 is TGTGCCAGCAGCGCGGCCACTGAAGCTTTCTTT.

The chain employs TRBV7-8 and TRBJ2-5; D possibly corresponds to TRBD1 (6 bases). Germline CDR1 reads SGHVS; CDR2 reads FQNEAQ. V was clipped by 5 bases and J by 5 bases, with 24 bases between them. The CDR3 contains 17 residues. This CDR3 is CASSRPVGRGFGETQYF. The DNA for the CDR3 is TGTGCCAGCAGCCGCCCCGTAGGCAGGGGCTTTGGGGAGACCCAGTACTTC.

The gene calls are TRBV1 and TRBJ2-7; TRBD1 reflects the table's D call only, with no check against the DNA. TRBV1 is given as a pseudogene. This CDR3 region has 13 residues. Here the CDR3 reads CTSRMTVSYEQYF. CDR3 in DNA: TGCACCAGCAGAATGACAGTCTCCTACGAGCAGTACTTC.

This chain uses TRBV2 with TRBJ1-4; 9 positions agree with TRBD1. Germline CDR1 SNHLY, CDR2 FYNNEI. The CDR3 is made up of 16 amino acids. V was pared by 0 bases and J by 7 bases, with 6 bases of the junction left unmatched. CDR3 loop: CASSEAGQGGGEKLFF. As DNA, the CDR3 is TGTGCCAGCAGTGAAGCGGGACAGGGAGGAGGTGAAAAACTGTTTTTT.

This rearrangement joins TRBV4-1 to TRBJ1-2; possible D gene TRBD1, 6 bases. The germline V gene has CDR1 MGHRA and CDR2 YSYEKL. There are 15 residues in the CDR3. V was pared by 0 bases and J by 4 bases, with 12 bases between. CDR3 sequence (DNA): TGCGCCAGCAGCCAAGATTCACAGGGCGGCTATGGCTACACCTTC. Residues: CASSQDSQGGYGYTF.

The CDR3 protein is CAWTRDRGDYGYTF. The CDR3 DNA reads as TGTGCCTGGACCCGGGACAGGGGTGACTATGGCTACACCTTC. This chain uses TRBV30 with TRBJ1-2; 10 bases are shared with TRBD1. V was pared by 4 bases and J by 3 bases, with 5 bases of the junction left unmatched. Germline CDR1 and CDR2: GTSNPN and SVGIG (reference sequence). The CDR3 runs to 14 residues.

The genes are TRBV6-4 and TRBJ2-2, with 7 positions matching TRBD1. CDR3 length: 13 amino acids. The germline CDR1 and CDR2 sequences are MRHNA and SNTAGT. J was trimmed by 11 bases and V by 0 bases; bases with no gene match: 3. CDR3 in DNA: TGTGCCAGCAGTGACTCGAACAGGGGCGAGCTGTTTTTT. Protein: CASSDSNRGELFF.

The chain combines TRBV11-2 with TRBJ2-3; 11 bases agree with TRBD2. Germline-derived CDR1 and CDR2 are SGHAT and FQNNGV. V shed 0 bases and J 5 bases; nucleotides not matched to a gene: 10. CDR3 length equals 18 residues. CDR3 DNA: TGTGCCAGCAGCTTAGACGAAGAGGTAGCGGGGGGGCAAGATACGCAGTATTTT. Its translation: CASSLDEEVAGGQDTQYF.

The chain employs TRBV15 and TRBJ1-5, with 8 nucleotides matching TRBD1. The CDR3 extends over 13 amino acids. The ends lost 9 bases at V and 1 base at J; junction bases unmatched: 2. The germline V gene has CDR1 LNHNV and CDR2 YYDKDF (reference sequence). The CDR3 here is CATRTGSNQPQHF. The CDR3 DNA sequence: TGTGCCACTAGGACAGGGAGCAATCAGCCCCAGCATTTT. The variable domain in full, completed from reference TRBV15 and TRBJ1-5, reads DAMVIQNPRYQVTQFGKPVTLSCSQTLNHNVMYWYQQKSSQAPKLLFHYYDKDFNNEADTPDNFQSRRPNTSFCFLDIRSPGLGDTAMYLCATRTGSNQPQHFGDGTRLSIL.

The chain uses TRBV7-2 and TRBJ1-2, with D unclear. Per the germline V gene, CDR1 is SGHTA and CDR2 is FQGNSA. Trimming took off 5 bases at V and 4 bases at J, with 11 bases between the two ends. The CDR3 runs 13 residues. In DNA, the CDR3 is TGTGCCAGCAGCCCAAGTAGAGGCTATGGCTACACCTTC. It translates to CASSPSRGYGYTF.

CDR3 nucleotides: TGTGCCTGCCGAGGGAATATTAAGAACACTGAAGCTTTCTTT. It translates to CACRGNIKNTEAFF. The chain uses TRBV6-5 and TRBJ1-1; the D is unclear. Germline loops: CDR1 MNHEY, CDR2 SVGAGI. V shed 11 bases and J shed 1 base, with 17 bases lying between them. There are 14 residues in the CDR3.

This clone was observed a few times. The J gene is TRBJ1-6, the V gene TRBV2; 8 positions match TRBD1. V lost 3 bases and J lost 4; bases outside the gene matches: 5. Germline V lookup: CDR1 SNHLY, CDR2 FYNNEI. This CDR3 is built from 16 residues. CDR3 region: CASSDRQGNYNSPLHF. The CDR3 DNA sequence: TGTGCCAGCAGTGATAGACAGGGGAATTATAATTCACCCCTCCACTTT. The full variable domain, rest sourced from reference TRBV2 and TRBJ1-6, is EPEVTQTPSHQVTQMGQEVILRCVPISNHLYFYWYRQILGQKVEFLVSFYNNEISEKSEIFDDQFSVERPDGSNFTLKIRSTKLEDSAMYFCASSDRQGNYNSPLHFGNGTRLTVT.

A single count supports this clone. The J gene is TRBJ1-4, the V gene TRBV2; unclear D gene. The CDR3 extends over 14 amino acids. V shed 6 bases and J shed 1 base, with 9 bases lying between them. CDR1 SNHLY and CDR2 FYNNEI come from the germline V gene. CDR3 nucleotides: TGTGCCAGCAGGGAGGTGGTAACTAATGAAAAACTGTTTTTT. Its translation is CASREVVTNEKLFF.

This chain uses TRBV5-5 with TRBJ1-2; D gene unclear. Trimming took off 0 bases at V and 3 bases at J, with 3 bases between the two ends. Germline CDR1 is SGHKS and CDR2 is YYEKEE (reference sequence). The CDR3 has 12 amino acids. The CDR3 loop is CASSLGDYGYTF. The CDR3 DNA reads TGTGCCAGCAGCTTGGGCGACTATGGCTACACCTTC. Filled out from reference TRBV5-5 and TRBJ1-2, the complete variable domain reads DAGVTQSPTHLIKTRGQQVTLRCSPISGHKSVSWYQQVLGQGPQFIFQYYEKEERGRGNFPDRFSARQFPNYSSELNVNALLLGDSALYLCASSLGDYGYTFGSGTRLTVV.

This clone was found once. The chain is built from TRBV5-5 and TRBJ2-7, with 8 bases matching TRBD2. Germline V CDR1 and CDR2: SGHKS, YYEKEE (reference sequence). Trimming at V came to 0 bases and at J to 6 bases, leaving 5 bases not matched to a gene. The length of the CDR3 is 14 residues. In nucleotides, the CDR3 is TGTGCCAGCAGCTTGGTTCCCGGGGGGGCCGAGCAGTACTTC. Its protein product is CASSLVPGGAEQYF.

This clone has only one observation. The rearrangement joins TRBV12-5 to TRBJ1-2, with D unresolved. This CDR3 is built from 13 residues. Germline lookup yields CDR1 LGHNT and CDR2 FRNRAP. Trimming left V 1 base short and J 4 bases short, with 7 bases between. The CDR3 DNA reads TGTGCTAGTGGTTTGGAACTAGGCTATGGCTACACCTTC. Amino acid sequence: CASGLELGYGYTF.

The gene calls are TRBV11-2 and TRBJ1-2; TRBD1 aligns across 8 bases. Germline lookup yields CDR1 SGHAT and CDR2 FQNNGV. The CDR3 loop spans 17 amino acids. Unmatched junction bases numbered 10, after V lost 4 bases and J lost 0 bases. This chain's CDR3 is CASSSTGTGRTNYGYTF. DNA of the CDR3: TGTGCCAGCAGCTCGACCGGGACAGGTCGGACTAACTATGGCTACACCTTC.

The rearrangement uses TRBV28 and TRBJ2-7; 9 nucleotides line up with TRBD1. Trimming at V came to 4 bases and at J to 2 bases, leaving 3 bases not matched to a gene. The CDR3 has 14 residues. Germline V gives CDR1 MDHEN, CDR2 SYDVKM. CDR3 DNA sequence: TGTGCCAGCAGTTCCGGGACAGGGACCTACGAGCAGTACTTC. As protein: CASSSGTGTYEQYF. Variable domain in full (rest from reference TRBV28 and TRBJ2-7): DVKVTQSSRYLVKRTGEKVFLECVQDMDHENMFWYRQDPGLGLRLIYFSYDVKMKEKGDIPEGYSVSREKKERFSLILESASTNQTSMYLCASSSGTGTYEQYFGPGTRLTVT.

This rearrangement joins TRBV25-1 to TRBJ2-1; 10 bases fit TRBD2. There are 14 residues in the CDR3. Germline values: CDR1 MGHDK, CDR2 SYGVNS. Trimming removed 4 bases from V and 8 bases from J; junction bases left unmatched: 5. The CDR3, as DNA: TGTGCCAGCAGTGGTAGCGGGGGGTCCGATGAGCAGTTCTTC. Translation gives CASSGSGGSDEQFF.

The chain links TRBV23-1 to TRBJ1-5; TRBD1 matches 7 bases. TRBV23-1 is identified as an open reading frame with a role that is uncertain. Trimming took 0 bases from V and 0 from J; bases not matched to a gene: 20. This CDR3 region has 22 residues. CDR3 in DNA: TGCGCCAGCAGTCAATCTTTTTGCGCGCCGGTTACAGGGGCCCTTAGCAATCAGCCCCAGCATTTT. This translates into CASSQSFCAPVTGALSNQPQHF.

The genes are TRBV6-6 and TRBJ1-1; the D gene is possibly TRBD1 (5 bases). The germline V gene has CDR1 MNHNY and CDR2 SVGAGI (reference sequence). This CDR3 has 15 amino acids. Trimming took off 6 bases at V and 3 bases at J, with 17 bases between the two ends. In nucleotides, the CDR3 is TGTGCCAGCAGCTCCGGGGGGAGCTGGGACACTGAAGCTTTCTTT. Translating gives CASSSGGSWDTEAFF.